The 29 T cell receptor beta chains below were found in one sample sequenced in a study of type 1 and type 2 diabetes patients (dated by TCRdb to 2015 to 2016). Instrument used: Illumina MiSeq. Genomic DNA from sorted T cell subsets served as template for TCRbeta CDR3 amplification. The TCRbeta CDR3 region was amplified by multiplex PCR with 30 forward and 13 reverse primers. TCRdb took the public reads, trimmed them with fastp at Q25, ran MiXCR for clone calling and kept in-frame beta chains. All rows with the same CDR3 protein become a single entry with the most common DNA and genes. This sample has 250,000 to 300,000 distinct CDR3 sequences in its table, and 47% of those were observed once. The top ten clonotypes cover approximately 14% of the sample. The source material was peripheral blood mononuclear cells (PBMCs). These TCRs come from a man aged 18 to 29 with type 2 diabetes.

This chain connects TRBV30 to TRBJ2-3; D gene uncertain. CDR3 length equals 12 residues. Germline V gene data show CDR1 as GTSNPN and CDR2 as SVGIG (reference sequence). Trimming shortened V by 8 bases and J by 10 bases, and 19 bases separated the two germline ends. The CDR3 region is CAVYRGEKAQYF. CDR3 sequence (DNA): TGTGCCGTTTATAGAGGCGAGAAAGCGCAGTATTTT.

This clonotype was counted between two and nine times. This chain uses TRBV19 with TRBJ1-2; TRBD1 aligns across 9 bases. The germline CDR1 and CDR2 sequences are LNHDA and SQIVND (reference sequence). The CDR3 spans 14 residues. V was clipped by 7 bases and J by 4 bases; unmatched bases: 7. The CDR3 reads CASNPGQGGYGYTF. CDR3 DNA sequence: TGTGCCAGTAATCCGGGACAGGGTGGCTATGGCTACACCTTC.

CDR3 sequence reads: CASSEVGEQYF. CDR3 coding DNA: TGTGCCAGCAGTGAAGTAGGGGAGCAGTACTTC. V usage is TRBV6-1 and J usage is TRBJ2-7; no clear D. V was shortened by 1 base and J by 7 bases, with 5 bases between the two germline ends. This CDR3 region has 11 residues. Germline CDR1 and CDR2: MNHNS and SASEGT.

On this clonotype: The conserved closing phenylalanine or tryptophan is absent in this CDR3, likely reflecting a read error. This chain connects TRBV7-3 to TRBJ1-2; the match to TRBD1 covers 8 bases. The CDR3 has 12 residues. Germline lookup yields CDR1 SGHTA and CDR2 FQGTGA. J lost 9 bases, V lost 4 bases, and 4 bases had no gene match. The CDR3 here is CASSSGQGSYTL. The CDR3 DNA follows: TGTGCCAGCAGCTCCGGACAGGGTAGCTACACCCTC.

This clonotype was counted a few times. The rearrangement joins TRBV5-1 to TRBJ2-5; tentative D call: TRBD2 (5 bases). The CDR3 contains 12 residues. V was shortened by 4 bases and J by 7 bases, with 11 bases between the two germline ends. CDR1 and CDR2 from the germline V gene are SGHRS and YFSETQ. CDR3 residues: CASSLGGGTQYF. For the CDR3, the DNA is TGCGCCAGCAGCCTCGGTGGAGGGACCCAGTACTTC.

This clonotype was recorded a few times. The chain is built from TRBV12-3 or TRBV12-4 and TRBJ2-5; 8 nucleotides line up with TRBD2. The junction had 1 base not matched to a gene; V was cut back by 2 bases and J by 5 bases. The CDR3 sequence is 13 residues long. CDR3 DNA sequence: TGTGCCAGCAGTTTACGGGGGGGGGAGACCCAGTACTTC. Translating gives CASSLRGGETQYF.

There are a few counts of this clonotype. The chain has TRBV29-1 and TRBJ1-2; D not certain. Germline values: CDR1 SQVTM, CDR2 ANQGSEA. Trimming took 4 bases from V and 4 from J, leaving 10 bases between them. The CDR3 is 12 amino acids. The DNA of the CDR3 is TGCAGCGTTGGTAACGGGGTCTATGGCTACACCTTC. This encodes CSVGNGVYGYTF. The whole variable domain, remainder taken from reference TRBV29-1 and TRBJ1-2, is SAVISQKPSRDICQRGTSLTIQCQVDSQVTMMFWYRQQPGQSLTLIATANQGSEATYESGFVIDKFPISRPNLTFSTLTVSNMSPEDSSIYLCSVGNGVYGYTFGSGTRLTVV.

This clonotype has a handful of counts. The chain recombines TRBV10-3 with TRBJ2-1; no clear D. CDR3 length: 15 amino acids. The germline V gene has CDR1 ENHRY and CDR2 SYGVKD. The germline V and J ends were trimmed by 0 bases and 6 bases, with 12 bases remaining between them. CDR3 in amino acids: CAISESPTIGNEQFF. DNA for the CDR3: TGTGCCATCAGTGAGTCCCCCACGATAGGCAATGAGCAGTTCTTC.

This clonotype was seen a few times. The V gene is TRBV10-2, the J gene TRBJ2-7; D unresolved. V lost 3 bases to trimming and J lost 1 base, with 7 bases between them. Per germline, CDR1 WSHSY and CDR2 SAAADI. The CDR3 extends over 13 amino acids. The CDR3 here is CASSESGSYEQYF. The CDR3 DNA sequence: TGCGCCAGCAGTGAATCGGGTTCCTACGAGCAGTACTTC.

The chain carries TRBV20-1 and TRBJ2-5, with TRBD1 identical over 7 bases. This CDR3 is built from 15 residues. V lost 3 bases to trimming and J lost 3 bases; unmatched junction nucleotides: 10. CDR1 is DFQATT and CDR2 is SNEGSKA in the germline V gene (reference sequence). The CDR3 coding sequence is TGCAGTGCTAGGGGGCAGGGGACAGCTAAAGAGACCCAGTACTTC. Translating it yields CSARGQGTAKETQYF.

The rearrangement uses TRBV6-2 or TRBV6-3 and TRBJ2-5; TRBD1 or TRBD2 may be the D gene (6 bases each). V lost 0 bases, J lost 5 bases, and 16 bases lay in between. Germline V gives CDR1 MNHEY, CDR2 SVGEGT. CDR3 length equals 16 residues. In DNA, the CDR3 is TGTGCCAGCAGTTACTCCCTCGTGGAGGGGGGCGAGACCCAGTACTTC. Residues: CASSYSLVEGGETQYF.

The chain links TRBV10-1 to TRBJ1-1; tentatively, D is TRBD1 (6 bases). Trimming took off 3 bases at V and 0 bases at J, with 20 bases between the two ends. Germline-derived CDR1 and CDR2 are WNHNN and SYGVQD (reference sequence). CDR3 length equals 18 residues. The CDR3 loop is CASSDRGLHGMVNTEAFF. Written as DNA, the CDR3 is TGCGCCAGCAGTGACAGGGGCTTACACGGCATGGTGAACACTGAAGCTTTCTTT.

The chain uses TRBV20-1 and TRBJ2-1; 8 positions agree with TRBD2. The CDR3 totals 13 residues. The V and J ends lost 3 bases and 9 bases, in that order; junction bases with no gene match: 7. Germline-derived CDR1 and CDR2 are DFQATT and SNEGSKA (reference sequence). The CDR3 region has the DNA TGCAGTGCTAGCGGGAGGGCCTGGGGTGAGCAGTTCTTC. Translated: CSASGRAWGEQFF.

The V gene is TRBV6-2 or TRBV6-3, the J gene TRBJ1-2; tentatively, D is TRBD1 (5 bases). This CDR3 region has 14 residues. Between the trimmed V and J ends, which lost 2 bases and 8 bases, there was a span of 15 bases. From germline, CDR1 is MNHEY and CDR2 SVGEGT. The DNA of the CDR3 is TGTGCCAGCAGTTACCCCGGGGCGGTCCGCGGCTACACCTTC. Its translation: CASSYPGAVRGYTF.

This clonotype appeared a few times. V gene TRBV20-1 combines with J gene TRBJ2-7; 12 bases fit TRBD2. The CDR3 consists of 15 residues. Germline CDR1 reads DFQATT; CDR2 reads SNEGSKA (reference sequence). J was trimmed by 0 bases and V by 6 bases; bases with no gene match: 6. The CDR3 here is CSALGLAGTSYEQYF. CDR3 sequence (DNA): TGCAGTGCCCTAGGACTAGCGGGAACCTCCTACGAGCAGTACTTC.

CDR3 sequence: CSARDRAVGAGANTGELFF. The CDR3 DNA reads TGCAGTGCTAGAGATAGGGCAGTGGGAGCGGGAGCTAACACCGGGGAGCTGTTTTTT. The V and J genes are TRBV20-1 and TRBJ2-2; TRBD2 matches 8 bases. Germline-derived CDR1 and CDR2 are DFQATT and SNEGSKA (reference sequence). J lost 2 bases, V lost 0 bases, and 14 bases had no gene match. CDR3 length equals 19 residues.

J is TRBJ1-1 and V is TRBV12-3 or TRBV12-4; D remains ambiguous. The V and J ends lost 5 bases and 4 bases respectively, with 14 bases between them. This CDR3 spans 14 amino acids. CDR3 DNA sequence: TGTGCCAGCAGTGTTCCCGGGCTAACCACTGAAGCTTTCTTT. It translates to CASSVPGLTTEAFF.

The chain uses TRBV19 and TRBJ2-7; 8 bases map to TRBD1. The CDR3 consists of 15 residues. Per the germline V gene, CDR1 is LNHDA and CDR2 is SQIVND (reference sequence). After removal of 7 bases from V and 2 bases from J, the junction contained 10 bases not matched to a gene. The CDR3 loop reads CASIGGQDNPYEQYF. DNA of the CDR3: TGTGCCAGTATAGGGGGACAGGACAACCCCTACGAGCAGTACTTC.

For the CDR3, the DNA is TGTGCCAGTCGGGACAGGGGTGTCCAAGAGACCCAGTACTTC. Translated: CASRDRGVQETQYF. V usage is TRBV2 and J usage is TRBJ2-5; TRBD1 matches at 10 bases. CDR3 length equals 14 residues. After removal of 9 bases from V and 1 base from J, the junction contained 5 bases not matched to a gene. Germline loops: CDR1 SNHLY, CDR2 FYNNEI.

A remark on this clonotype: With a much larger clone just one base away, this may be a read error. This CDR3 is missing its conserved last phenylalanine or tryptophan, likely due to a read error. The chain is built from TRBV15 and TRBJ1-1, with D maybe TRBD1 (5 bases). The CDR3 is made up of 13 amino acids. Per the germline V gene, CDR1 is LNHNV and CDR2 is YYDKDF (reference sequence). The V gene lost 7 bases and the J gene lost 0 bases, with 9 bases spanning the gap. The CDR3 here is CATTPGLNTEAFL. CDR3 in DNA: TGTGCCACCACCCCAGGGCTGAACACTGAAGCTTTCCTT.

The chain has TRBV10-3 and TRBJ1-2; a weak D match, TRBD1 (6 bases). V was cut by 10 bases and J by 3 bases, with 18 bases left in between. Germline-derived CDR1 and CDR2 are ENHRY and SYGVKD. The CDR3 loop spans 14 amino acids. The CDR3, as DNA: TGTGCCACCAGGTCCAGGACAGCGGACTATGGCTACACCTTC. The encoded protein is CATRSRTADYGYTF.

As regards this clonotype: One end of the junction does not line up with germline, which may come from a read error. The chain uses TRBV6-1 and TRBJ1-5, with a weak D call TRBD1 (5 bases). CDR1 is MNHNS and CDR2 is SASEGT in the germline V gene. This CDR3 has 15 residues. The CDR3, as DNA: TGTGCCATCAGTGATCCGGGACTCAACAATCAGCCCCAGCATTTT. This codes for CAISDPGLNNQPQHF.

This clonotype appeared a few times. The chain links TRBV19 to TRBJ2-7, with 8 bases that match TRBD2. V trimming: 8 bases; J trimming: 9 bases; junction bases outside the gene matches: 15. The CDR3 sequence is 14 residues long. CDR1 is LNHDA, CDR2 SQIVND, per germline (reference sequence). Written as DNA, the CDR3 is TGTGCCAGTCGGGAAAGCGGGGGCTTCTCTGGGCAGTACTTC. The encoded protein is CASRESGGFSGQYF.

The chain couples TRBV4-1 to TRBJ1-5; possibly TRBD1 for D (6 bases). CDR1 and CDR2 (germline): MGHRA, YSYEKL. V was trimmed by 4 bases and J by 5 bases, leaving 18 bases between them. The length of the CDR3 is 16 residues. The CDR3 protein is CASSPRDTESYQPQHF. CDR3 in DNA: TGCGCCAGCAGCCCCAGGGACACGGAGAGCTATCAGCCCCAGCATTTT.

Ten or more counts support this clonotype. The chain carries TRBV28 and TRBJ2-7; tentative D call: TRBD1 (5 bases). Trimming left V 5 bases short and J 4 bases short, with 6 bases between. The CDR3 covers 11 residues. CDR1 and CDR2 (germline): MDHEN, SYDVKM. The CDR3 region has the DNA TGTGCCAGCAGTAACAGGTACGAGCAGTACTTC. Its protein is CASSNRYEQYF.

DNA for the CDR3: TGTGCCAGCAGCTTGGGACTAGCGGGCTTCCACGAGCAGTACTTC. It translates to CASSLGLAGFHEQYF. This rearrangement joins TRBV9 to TRBJ2-7; TRBD2 matches 12 bases. Trimming removed 4 bases from V and 5 bases from J; junction bases left unmatched: 7. CDR3 length: 15 residues. In germline, CDR1 is SGDLS, CDR2 YYNGEE.

The chain uses TRBV2 and TRBJ1-3, with TRBD1 identical over 7 bases. This CDR3 has 16 residues. Trimming took 2 bases from V and 0 from J; bases not matched to a gene: 4. Germline CDR1 SNHLY, CDR2 FYNNEI. The CDR3 DNA sequence: TGTGCCAGCAGTGAACAGGGGGTGTTCTCTGGAAACACCATATATTTT. The encoded protein is CASSEQGVFSGNTIYF.

The chain joins TRBV19 to TRBJ2-1; a possible D gene is TRBD2 (6 bases). This CDR3 contains 12 residues. Germline CDR1 LNHDA, CDR2 SQIVND (reference sequence). Trimming took 7 bases from V and 4 from J, leaving 8 bases between them. The CDR3 DNA is TGTGCCAGTAACGCGGGATACAATGAGCAGTTCTTC. Translation: CASNAGYNEQFF.

This chain uses TRBV13 with TRBJ2-7; 7 nucleotides align to TRBD2. The DNA end is more similar to TRBJ2-1, so the J call may be wrong. From germline, CDR1 is PRHDT and CDR2 FYEKMQ (reference sequence). The CDR3 loop spans 17 amino acids. The CDR3 reads CASSAPSLAALVNKQFF. The DNA for the CDR3 is TGTGCCAGCAGCGCGCCCTCTCTAGCGGCGCTTGTGAATAAGCAGTTCTTC.